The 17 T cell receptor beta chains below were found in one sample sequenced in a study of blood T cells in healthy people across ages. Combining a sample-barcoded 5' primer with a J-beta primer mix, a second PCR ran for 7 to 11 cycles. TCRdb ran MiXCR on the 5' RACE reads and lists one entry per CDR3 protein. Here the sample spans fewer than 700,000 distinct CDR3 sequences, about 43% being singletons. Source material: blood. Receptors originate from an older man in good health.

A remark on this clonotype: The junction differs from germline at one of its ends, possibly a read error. The DNA for the CDR3 is TGTGTCAGCAGCTCGGGACAGATCCAAGAGACCCTGTACTTC. Protein sequence: CVSSSGQIQETLYF. This rearrangement joins TRBV7-2 to TRBJ2-5; 7 nucleotides line up with TRBD1. The germline CDR1 and CDR2 sequences are SGHTA and FQGNSA. The CDR3 spans 14 residues.

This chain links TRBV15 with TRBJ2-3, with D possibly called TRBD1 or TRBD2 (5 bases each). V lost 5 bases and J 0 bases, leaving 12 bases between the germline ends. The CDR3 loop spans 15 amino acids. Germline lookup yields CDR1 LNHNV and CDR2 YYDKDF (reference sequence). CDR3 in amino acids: CATSQGTTSTDTQYF. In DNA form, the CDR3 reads TGTGCCACCAGCCAAGGGACCACTAGCACAGATACGCAGTATTTT.

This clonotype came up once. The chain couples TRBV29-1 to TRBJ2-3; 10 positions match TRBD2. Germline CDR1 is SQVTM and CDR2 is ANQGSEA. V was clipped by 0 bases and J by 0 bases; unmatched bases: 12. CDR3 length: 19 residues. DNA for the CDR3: TGCAGCGTTGAAGACCCCAAGGCTAGCGGGGGAACTAGCACAGATACGCAGTATTTT. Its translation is CSVEDPKASGGTSTDTQYF.

CDR3 region: CASSPGEADTQYF. The CDR3 DNA is TGTGCCAGCAGTCCGGGGGAGGCGGATACGCAGTATTTT. This chain links TRBV12-3 or TRBV12-4 with TRBJ2-3; perhaps TRBD2 as D (6 bases). V was shortened by 5 bases and J by 6 bases, with 12 bases between the two germline ends. This CDR3 has 13 amino acids.

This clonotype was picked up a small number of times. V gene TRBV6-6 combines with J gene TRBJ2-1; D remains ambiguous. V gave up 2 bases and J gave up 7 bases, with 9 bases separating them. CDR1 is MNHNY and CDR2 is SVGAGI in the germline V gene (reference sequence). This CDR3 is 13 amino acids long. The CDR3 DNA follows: TGTGCCAGCAGTTACATGACGGATAATGAGCAGTTCTTC. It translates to CASSYMTDNEQFF.

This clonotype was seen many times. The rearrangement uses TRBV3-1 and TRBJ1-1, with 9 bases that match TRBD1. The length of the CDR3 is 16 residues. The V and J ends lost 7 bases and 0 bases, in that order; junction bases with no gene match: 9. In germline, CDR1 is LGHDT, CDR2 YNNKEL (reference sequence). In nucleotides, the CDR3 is TGTGCCAGCACCTCGACAGGGGGAGCTATGAACACTGAAGCTTTCTTT. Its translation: CASTSTGGAMNTEAFF.

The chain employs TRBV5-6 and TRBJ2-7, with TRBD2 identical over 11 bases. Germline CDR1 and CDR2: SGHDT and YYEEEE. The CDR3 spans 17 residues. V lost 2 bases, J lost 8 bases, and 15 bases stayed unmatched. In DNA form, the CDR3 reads TGTGCCAGCAGCTTTTACCTCGAGTGGGGGACTAGCGGCCAGCAGTACTTC. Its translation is CASSFYLEWGTSGQQYF.

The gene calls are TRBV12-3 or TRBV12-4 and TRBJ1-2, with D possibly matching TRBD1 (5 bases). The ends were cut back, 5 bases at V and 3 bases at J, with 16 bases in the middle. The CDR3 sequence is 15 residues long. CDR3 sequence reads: CASSPGQGRHYGYTF. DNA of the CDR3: TGTGCCAGCAGTCCAGGGCAGGGACGTCACTATGGCTACACCTTC.

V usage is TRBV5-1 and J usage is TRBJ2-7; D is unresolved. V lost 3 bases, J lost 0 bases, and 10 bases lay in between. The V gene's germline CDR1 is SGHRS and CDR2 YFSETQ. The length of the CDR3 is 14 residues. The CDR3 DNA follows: TGCGCCAGCAGCTCTTGCCGGGCCTCCTACGAGCAGTACTTC. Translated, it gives CASSSCRASYEQYF.

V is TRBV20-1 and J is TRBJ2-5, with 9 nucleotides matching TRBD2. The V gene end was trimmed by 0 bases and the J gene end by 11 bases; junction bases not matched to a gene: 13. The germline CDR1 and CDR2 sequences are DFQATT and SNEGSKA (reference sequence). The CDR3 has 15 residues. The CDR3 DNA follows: TGCAGTGCTAGAGATTTGGCGGGAGGGGCCAATGAGCAGTACTTC. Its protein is CSARDLAGGANEQYF.

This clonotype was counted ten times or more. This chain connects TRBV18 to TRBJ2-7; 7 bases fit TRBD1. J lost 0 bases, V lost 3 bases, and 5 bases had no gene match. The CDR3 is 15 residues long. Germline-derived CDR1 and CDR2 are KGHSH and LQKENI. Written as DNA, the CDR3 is TGTGCCAGCTCACCCGGGACAGAGAGCTCCTACGAGCAGTACTTC. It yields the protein CASSPGTESSYEQYF. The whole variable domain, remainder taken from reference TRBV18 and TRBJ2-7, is NAGVMQNPRHLVRRRGQEARLRCSPMKGHSHVYWYRQLPEEGLKFMVYLQKENIIDESGMPKERFSAEFPKEGPSILRIQQVVRGDSAAYFCASSPGTESSYEQYFGPGTRLTVT.

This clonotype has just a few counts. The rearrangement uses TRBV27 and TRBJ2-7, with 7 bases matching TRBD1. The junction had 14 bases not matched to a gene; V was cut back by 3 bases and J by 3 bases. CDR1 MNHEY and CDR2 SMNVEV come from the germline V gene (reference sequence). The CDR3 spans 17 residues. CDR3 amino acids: CASSLRGTGTESYEQYF. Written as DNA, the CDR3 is TGTGCCAGCAGTTTGAGGGGTACCGGGACAGAGAGCTACGAGCAGTACTTC.

CDR3 in amino acids: CASSLTSGAHEQYF. The CDR3 DNA follows: TGTGCCAGCAGCCTAACTAGCGGGGCCCACGAGCAGTACTTC. The chain combines TRBV7-2 with TRBJ2-7, with TRBD2 identical over 10 bases. V lost 5 bases to trimming and J lost 5 bases; unmatched junction nucleotides: 6. Germline CDR1 SGHTA, CDR2 FQGNSA. The CDR3 spans 14 residues.

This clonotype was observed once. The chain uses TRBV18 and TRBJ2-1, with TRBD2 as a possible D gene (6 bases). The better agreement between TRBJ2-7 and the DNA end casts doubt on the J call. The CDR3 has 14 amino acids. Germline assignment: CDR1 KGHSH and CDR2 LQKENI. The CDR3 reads CASSSGGNSGEQYF. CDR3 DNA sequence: TGTGCCAGCTCATCGGGCGGGAACTCAGGGGAGCAGTACTTC.

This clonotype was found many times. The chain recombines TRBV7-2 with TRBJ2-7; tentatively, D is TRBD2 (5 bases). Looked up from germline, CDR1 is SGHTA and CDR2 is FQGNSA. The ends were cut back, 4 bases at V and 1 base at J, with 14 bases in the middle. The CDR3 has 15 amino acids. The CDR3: CASSSLGRGSYEQYF. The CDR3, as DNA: TGTGCCAGCAGCTCCTTGGGGAGAGGGTCCTACGAGCAGTACTTC.

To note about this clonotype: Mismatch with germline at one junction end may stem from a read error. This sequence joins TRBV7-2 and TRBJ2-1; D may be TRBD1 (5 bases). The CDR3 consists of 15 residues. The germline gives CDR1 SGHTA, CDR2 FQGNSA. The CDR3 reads CAGSPRQYSFDEQFF. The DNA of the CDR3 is TGTGCCGGCAGCCCTCGACAGTACAGCTTCGATGAGCAGTTCTTC.

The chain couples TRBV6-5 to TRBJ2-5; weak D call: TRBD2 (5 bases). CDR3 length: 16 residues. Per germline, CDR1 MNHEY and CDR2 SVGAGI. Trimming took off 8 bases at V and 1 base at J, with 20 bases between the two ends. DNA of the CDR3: TGTGCCAGCGGAAGAGGCGGGCCTCCCCTCCAAGAGACCCAGTACTTC. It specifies CASGRGGPPLQETQYF.